These T cell receptor beta chains were read from a single sample in a study of blood T cells in healthy people across ages. Using its own MiXCR run on the 5' RACE reads, TCRdb lists one record per CDR3 protein. Found here are 750,000 to 850,000 distinct CDR3 sequences, approximately 25% of them singletons; the top ten hold more than 3%. Separately, the same data were catalogued under a study of T cells of mothers and their children.

The sequenced material came from blood. The receptors were gathered from a boy younger than 18 in good health. Each CDR3 is given with its conserved first and last residue. D genes are given only for firm matches. Rows give clone size only sometimes, using once, few, many, or a class for an expanded clone.

J gene | clone size | V gene | D gene | CDR3 DNA | CDR3 protein
TRBJ2-7 | few | TRBV28 | . | TGTGCCAGCAGTACCGGGACAAACCCCTACGAGCAGTACTTC | CASSTGTNPYEQYF
TRBJ1-1 | . | TRBV27 | TRBD1 | TGTGCCAGCGGACAGGGGGCGACTGAAGCTTTCTTT | CASGQGATEAFF
TRBJ2-5 | . | TRBV11-3 | . | TGTGCCAGTAGTTTACGGGAGAGCCAAGAGACCCAGTACTTC | CASSLRESQETQYF
TRBJ2-5 | . | TRBV29-1 | TRBD1 | TGCAGCGGTTGCCCGGGACAGGGTCAAGAGACCCAGTACTTC | CSGCPGQGQETQYF
TRBJ1-4 | . | TRBV5-5 | . | TGTGCCAGCAGCTTTAATTTTGGTCAGTCAAATGAAAAACTGTTTTTT | CASSFNFGQSNEKLFF
TRBJ2-7 | few | TRBV14 | . | TGTGCCAGCAGCCAAGGGTTGCAGGGATCGGGCTACGAGCAGTACTTC | CASSQGLQGSGYEQYF
TRBJ2-7 | . | TRBV20-1 | TRBD2 | TGCAGTGCCCGACTAGCGGGAGGCTGGGCCTACGAGCAGTACTTC | CSARLAGGWAYEQYF
TRBJ2-7 | few | TRBV29-1 | TRBD2 | TGCAGCGCCAGGACTAGCGGGAGGTACGAGCAGTACTTC | CSARTSGRYEQYF
TRBJ2-5 | . | TRBV7-9 | . | TGTGCCAGCAGCTTCCCCGAACCAGGGTTCCAAGAGACCCAGTACTTC | CASSFPEPGFQETQYF
TRBJ2-1 | . | TRBV5-6 | TRBD2 | TGTGCCAGCAGCGCCGTCGGACTAGCGGGAGGTGTTGAGCAGTTCTTC | CASSAVGLAGGVEQFF
TRBJ2-7 | . | TRBV7-2 | TRBD1 | TGTGCCAGCAGTAGAGGACAGGGGTTCTCCTACGAGCAGTACTTC | CASSRGQGFSYEQYF
TRBJ2-3 | few | TRBV7-9 | TRBD2 | TGTGCCAGCAGCTTAGCTCCCAGCGGGATTAAGGATACGCAGTATTTT | CASSLAPSGIKDTQYF
TRBJ2-6 | few | TRBV12-3/TRBV12-4 | . | TGTGCCAGCAGAGCGACAGGCCCCCGCTCTGGGGCCAACGTCCTGACTTTC | CASRATGPRSGANVLTF
TRBJ2-1 | few | TRBV29-1 | . | TGCAGCGTTGAGGGTTTCGGGGGTTCGGGGTGGCAGTTCTTC | CSVEGFGGSGWQFF
TRBJ2-7 | . | TRBV19 | . | TGTGCCAGTAGTATAGATGGGGGGAGAACGCTTTGCGAGCAGTACTTC | CASSIDGGRTLCEQYF
TRBJ1-1 | . | TRBV28 | . | TGTGCCAGCAGTGAAAGCCCCAGCCTCGGACCTGAAGCTTTCTTT | CASSESPSLGPEAFF
TRBJ1-2 | . | TRBV12-3/TRBV12-4 | . | TGTGCCAGCAGTTTACCAGAGTTCTATGGCTACACCTTC | CASSLPEFYGYTF
TRBJ2-7 | few | TRBV19 | TRBD1 | TGTGCCAGTAGTATCGGGGCAGGGGGCACCTACGAGCAGTACTTC | CASSIGAGGTYEQYF
TRBJ2-7 | few | TRBV5-5 | . | TGTGCCAGCAGCTTGGCCCCGGGGTCAGACTACGAGCAGTACTTC | CASSLAPGSDYEQYF
TRBJ2-1 | few | TRBV6-5 | . | TGTGCCAGCAGTAGAGGGGACGGGTACAATGAGCAGTTCTTC | CASSRGDGYNEQFF